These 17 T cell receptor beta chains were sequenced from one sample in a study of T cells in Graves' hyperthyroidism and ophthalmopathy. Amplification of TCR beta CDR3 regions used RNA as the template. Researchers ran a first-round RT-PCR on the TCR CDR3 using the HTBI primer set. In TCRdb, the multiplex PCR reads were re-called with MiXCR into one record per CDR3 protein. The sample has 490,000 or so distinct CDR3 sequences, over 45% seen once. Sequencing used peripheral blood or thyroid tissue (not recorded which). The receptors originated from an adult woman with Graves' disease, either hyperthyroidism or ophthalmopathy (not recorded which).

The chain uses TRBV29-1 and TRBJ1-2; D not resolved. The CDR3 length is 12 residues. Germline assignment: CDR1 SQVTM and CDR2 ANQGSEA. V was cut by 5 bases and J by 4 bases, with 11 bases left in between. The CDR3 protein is CSVQDDVYGYTF. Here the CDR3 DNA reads TGCAGCGTTCAGGACGACGTCTATGGCTACACCTTC.

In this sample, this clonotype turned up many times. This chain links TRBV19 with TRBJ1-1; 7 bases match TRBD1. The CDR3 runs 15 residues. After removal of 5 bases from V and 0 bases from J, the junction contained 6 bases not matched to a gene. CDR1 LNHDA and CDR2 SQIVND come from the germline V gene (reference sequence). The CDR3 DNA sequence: TGTGCCAGTAGTTCCACGACAGGGTTGAACACTGAAGCTTTCTTT. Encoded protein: CASSSTTGLNTEAFF.

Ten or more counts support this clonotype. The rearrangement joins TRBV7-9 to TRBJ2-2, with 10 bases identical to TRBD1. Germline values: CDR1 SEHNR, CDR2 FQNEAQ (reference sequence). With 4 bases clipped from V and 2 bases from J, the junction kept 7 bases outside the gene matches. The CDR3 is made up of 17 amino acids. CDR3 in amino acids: CASSSKGQGSNTGELFF. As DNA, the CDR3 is TGTGCCAGCAGCTCGAAGGGACAGGGGAGCAACACCGGGGAGCTGTTTTTT.

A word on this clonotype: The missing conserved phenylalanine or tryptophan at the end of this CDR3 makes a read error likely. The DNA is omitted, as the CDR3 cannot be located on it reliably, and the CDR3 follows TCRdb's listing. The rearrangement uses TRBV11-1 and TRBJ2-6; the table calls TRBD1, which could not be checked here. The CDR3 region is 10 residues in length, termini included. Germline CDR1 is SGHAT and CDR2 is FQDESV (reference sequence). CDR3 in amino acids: CASSLGTGVS.

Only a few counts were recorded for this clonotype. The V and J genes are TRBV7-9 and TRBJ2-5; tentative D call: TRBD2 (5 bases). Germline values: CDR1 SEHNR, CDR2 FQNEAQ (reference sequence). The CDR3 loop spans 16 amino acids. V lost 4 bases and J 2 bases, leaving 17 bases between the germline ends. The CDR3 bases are TGTGCCAGCAGCTCCGGTCCTCCCGGGGAGCAAGAGACCCAGTACTTC. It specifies CASSSGPPGEQETQYF.

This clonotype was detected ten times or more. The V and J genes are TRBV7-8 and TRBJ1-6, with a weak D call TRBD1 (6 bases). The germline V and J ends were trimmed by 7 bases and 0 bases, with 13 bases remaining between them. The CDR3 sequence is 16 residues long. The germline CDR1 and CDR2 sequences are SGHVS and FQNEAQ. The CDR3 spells CASKDSPSSYNSPLHF. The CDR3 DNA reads TGTGCCAGCAAGGACAGCCCGAGCTCCTATAATTCACCCCTCCACTTT. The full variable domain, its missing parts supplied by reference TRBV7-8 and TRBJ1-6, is GAGVSQSPRYKVAKRGQDVALRCDPISGHVSLFWYQQALGQGPEFLTYFQNEAQLDKSGLPSDRFFAERPEGSVSTLKIQRTQQEDSAVYLCASKDSPSSYNSPLHFGNGTRLTVT.

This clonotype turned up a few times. Here the CDR3 reads CASRRQEHQFF. In DNA, the CDR3 is TGTGCCAGCAGGAGGCAAGAGCACCAGTTTTTT. This chain joins TRBV6-6 and TRBJ1-4; D call uncertain. V lost 6 bases and J 16 bases, leaving 15 bases between the germline ends. The CDR3 extends over 11 amino acids. Germline CDR1 MNHNY, CDR2 SVGAGI (reference sequence).

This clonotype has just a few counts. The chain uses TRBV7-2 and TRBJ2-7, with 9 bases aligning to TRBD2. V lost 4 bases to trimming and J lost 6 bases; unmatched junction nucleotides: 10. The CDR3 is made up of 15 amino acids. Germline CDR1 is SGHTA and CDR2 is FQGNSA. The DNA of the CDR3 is TGTGCCAGCAGCTGGGGCGTGCGGGAGGGCGGCGAGCAGTACTTC. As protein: CASSWGVREGGEQYF. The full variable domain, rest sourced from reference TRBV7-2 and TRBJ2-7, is GAGVSQSPSNKVTEKGKDVELRCDPISGHTALYWYRQSLGQGLEFLIYFQGNSAPDKSGLPSDRFSAERTGGSVSTLTIQRTQQEDSAVYLCASSWGVREGGEQYFGPGTRLTVT.

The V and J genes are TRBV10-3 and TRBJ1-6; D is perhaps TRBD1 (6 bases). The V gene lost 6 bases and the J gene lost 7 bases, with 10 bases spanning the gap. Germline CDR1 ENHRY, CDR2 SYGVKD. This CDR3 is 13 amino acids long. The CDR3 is CAIRGTPNSPLHF. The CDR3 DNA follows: TGTGCCATCAGGGGGACACCAAATTCACCCCTCCACTTT.

In DNA form, the CDR3 reads TGCGCCAGCACGGGACGGTCGAGCGGGTCTGAAGCTTTCTTT. Translated, it gives CASTGRSSGSEAFF. The rearrangement uses TRBV5-1 and TRBJ1-1; possible D gene TRBD1, 5 bases. The CDR3 has 14 residues. The ends were cut back, 6 bases at V and 6 bases at J, with 18 bases in the middle. Germline V CDR1 and CDR2: SGHRS, YFSETQ.

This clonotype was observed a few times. The CDR3 protein is CASSEFRFSGSGSRETQYF. DNA for the CDR3: TGTGCCAGCAGTGAATTTCGGTTTAGCGGGAGTGGATCCAGAGAGACCCAGTACTTC. The V and J genes are TRBV6-2 or TRBV6-3 and TRBJ2-5; TRBD2 matches at 9 bases. The CDR3 covers 19 residues. Germline V gene sequence: CDR1 MNHEY, CDR2 SVGEGT. Unmatched junction bases numbered 20, after V lost 5 bases and J lost 4 bases.

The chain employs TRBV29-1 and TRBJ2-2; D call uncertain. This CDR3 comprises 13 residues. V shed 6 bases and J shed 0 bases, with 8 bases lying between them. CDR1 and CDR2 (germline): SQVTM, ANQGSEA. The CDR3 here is CSVALSNTGELFF. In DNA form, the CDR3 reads TGCAGCGTCGCGCTCTCGAACACCGGGGAGCTGTTTTTT.

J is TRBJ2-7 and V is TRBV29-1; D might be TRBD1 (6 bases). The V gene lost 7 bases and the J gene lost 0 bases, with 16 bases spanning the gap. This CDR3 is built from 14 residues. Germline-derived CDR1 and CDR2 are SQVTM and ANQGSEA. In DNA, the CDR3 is TGCAGCGCGATACAGGGACAAAGCTCCTACGAGCAGTACTTC. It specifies CSAIQGQSSYEQYF.

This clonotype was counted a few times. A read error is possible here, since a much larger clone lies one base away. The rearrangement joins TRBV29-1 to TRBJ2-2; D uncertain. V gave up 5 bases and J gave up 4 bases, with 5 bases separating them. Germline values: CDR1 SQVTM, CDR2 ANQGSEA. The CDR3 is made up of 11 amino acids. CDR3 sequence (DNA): TGCAGCGTTTACAGCACCGGGGAGCTGTTTTTT. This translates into CSVYSTGELFF.

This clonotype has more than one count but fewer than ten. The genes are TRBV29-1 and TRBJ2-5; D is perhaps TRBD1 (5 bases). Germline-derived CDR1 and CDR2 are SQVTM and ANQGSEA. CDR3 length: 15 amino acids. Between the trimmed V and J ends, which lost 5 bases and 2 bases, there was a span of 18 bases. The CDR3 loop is CSVIQGSRAQETQYF. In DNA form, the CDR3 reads TGCAGCGTTATCCAAGGGTCCAGGGCGCAAGAGACCCAGTACTTC.

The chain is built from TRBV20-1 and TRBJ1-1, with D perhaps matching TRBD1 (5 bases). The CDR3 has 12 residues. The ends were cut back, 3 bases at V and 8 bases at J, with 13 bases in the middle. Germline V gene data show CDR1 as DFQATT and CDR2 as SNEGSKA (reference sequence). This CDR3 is CSARGHGGEAFF. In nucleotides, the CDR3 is TGCAGTGCTAGGGGGCACGGTGGGGAAGCTTTCTTT.

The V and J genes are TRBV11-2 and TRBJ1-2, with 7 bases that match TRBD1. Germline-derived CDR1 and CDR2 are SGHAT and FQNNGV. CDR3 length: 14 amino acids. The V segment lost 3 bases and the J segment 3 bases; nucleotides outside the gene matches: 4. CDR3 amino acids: CASSLAGQYYGYTF. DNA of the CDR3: TGTGCCAGCAGCTTGGCGGGACAGTACTATGGCTACACCTTC. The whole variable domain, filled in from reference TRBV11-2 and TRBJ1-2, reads EAGVAQSPRYKIIEKRQSVAFWCNPISGHATLYWYQQILGQGPKLLIQFQNNGVVDDSQLPKDRFSAERLKGVDSTLKIQPAKLEDSAVYLCASSLAGQYYGYTFGSGTRLTVV.